A single sample is the source of the 9 T cell receptor beta chains below, sequenced in a study of shared clonotypes between healthy human individuals. Assay: immunoSEQ multiplex PCR; the TCRdb copy retains only in-frame clones and omits some. Among 1,400,000 or so clones listed, 98% were seen once. Sequencing used naive CD4+ T cells sorted from blood. Subset: CD45RA+ positively selected. The receptors here all came from a man aged 30 to 39 in good health.

This clone was recorded only once. The gene calls are TRBV5-1 and TRBJ2-7, with 9 bases that match TRBD1. The V and J ends lost 7 bases and 0 bases, in that order; junction bases with no gene match: 11. The germline CDR1 and CDR2 sequences are SGHRS and YFSETQ. The CDR3 sequence is 16 residues long. This CDR3 is CASSPWGTGNSYEQYF. The CDR3 DNA reads TGCGCCAGCTCTCCATGGGGGACAGGGAACTCCTACGAGCAGTACTTC.

The chain couples TRBV9 to TRBJ2-1, with 12 bases matching TRBD2. Looked up from germline, CDR1 is SGDLS and CDR2 is YYNGEE. There are 18 residues in the CDR3. The J segment lost 2 bases and the V segment lost 0 bases, leaving 6 bases of the junction unmatched. The CDR3 nucleotides read TGTGCCAGCAGCGTAGTCGGTCTAGCGGGAGGGACCTACAATGAGCAGTTCTTC. Translated, it gives CASSVVGLAGGTYNEQFF.

A word on this clone: The sample has other DNA sequences that encode this CDR3 too. The chain recombines TRBV7-3 with TRBJ2-3, with D hard to call. In germline, CDR1 is SGHTA, CDR2 FQGTGA. The CDR3 has 13 amino acids. The V end lost 3 bases, the J end lost 1 base, and 5 bases lay between the germline ends. Written as DNA, the CDR3 is TGTGCCAGCAGCTTTCGGGGCACAGATACGCAGTATTTT. It codes for CASSFRGTDTQYF. Complete variable domain (other parts from reference TRBV7-3 and TRBJ2-3): GAGVSQTPSNKVTEKGKYVELRCDPISGHTALYWYRQSLGQGPEFLIYFQGTGAADDSGLPNDRFFAVRPEGSVSTLKIQRTERGDSAVYLCASSFRGTDTQYFGPGTRLTVL.

The chain carries TRBV7-2 and TRBJ2-5; 9 positions agree with TRBD2. Germline V gives CDR1 SGHTA, CDR2 FQGNSA. The CDR3 is made up of 14 amino acids. V lost 2 bases and J lost 10; bases outside the gene matches: 8. The CDR3 loop reads CASSLHPAGGLQYF. For the CDR3, the DNA is TGTGCCAGCAGCTTACATCCAGCGGGAGGACTCCAGTACTTC.

The chain couples TRBV15 to TRBJ2-3; 10 bases match TRBD2. J gave up 5 bases and V 1 base, and 12 bases lay outside the gene matches. Germline V gene lookup returns CDR1 LNHNV and CDR2 YYDKDF (reference sequence). The CDR3 extends over 18 amino acids. CDR3 region: CATSRASKLAGILDTQYF. The CDR3 coding sequence is TGTGCCACCAGCAGAGCCTCCAAACTAGCGGGGATATTAGATACGCAGTATTTT.

The chain links TRBV6-5 to TRBJ2-7; TRBD1 or TRBD2 may be the D gene (5 bases each). Trimming pared 5 bases from V and 4 bases from J, leaving 12 bases between. Germline V CDR1 and CDR2: MNHEY, SVGAGI. The CDR3 runs to 13 residues. CDR3 sequence: CASSPPGHYEQYF. The CDR3 DNA is TGTGCCAGCAGTCCCCCGGGGCATTACGAGCAGTACTTC.

The rearrangement joins TRBV4-3 to TRBJ2-7; 8 bases fit TRBD1. Unmatched junction bases numbered 5, after V lost 0 bases and J lost 7 bases. This CDR3 has 14 residues. Germline CDR1 and CDR2: LGHNA and YSLEER. In DNA, the CDR3 is TGCGCCAGCAGCCAAGAACTACAGGGGGTGGAGCAGTACTTC. It is translated as CASSQELQGVEQYF.

The V and J genes are TRBV25-1 and TRBJ1-2, with D possibly TRBD1 on 6 matching bases. Germline lookup yields CDR1 MGHDK and CDR2 SYGVNS. Trimming shortened V by 1 base and J by 4 bases, and 10 bases separated the two germline ends. The CDR3 has 14 amino acids. The CDR3 loop is CASSEWGHAYGYTF. CDR3 nucleotides: TGTGCCAGCAGTGAATGGGGACATGCCTATGGCTACACCTTC.

This clone showed up just once. V usage is TRBV6-1 and J usage is TRBJ2-7; 7 bases are a match to TRBD1. Germline loops: CDR1 MNHNS, CDR2 SASEGT. The V and J ends lost 1 base and 6 bases, in that order; junction bases with no gene match: 6. This CDR3 region has 14 residues. The CDR3 loop reads CASSEVDRYFEQYF. CDR3 bases: TGTGCCAGCAGTGAAGTGGACAGGTATTTCGAGCAGTACTTC.